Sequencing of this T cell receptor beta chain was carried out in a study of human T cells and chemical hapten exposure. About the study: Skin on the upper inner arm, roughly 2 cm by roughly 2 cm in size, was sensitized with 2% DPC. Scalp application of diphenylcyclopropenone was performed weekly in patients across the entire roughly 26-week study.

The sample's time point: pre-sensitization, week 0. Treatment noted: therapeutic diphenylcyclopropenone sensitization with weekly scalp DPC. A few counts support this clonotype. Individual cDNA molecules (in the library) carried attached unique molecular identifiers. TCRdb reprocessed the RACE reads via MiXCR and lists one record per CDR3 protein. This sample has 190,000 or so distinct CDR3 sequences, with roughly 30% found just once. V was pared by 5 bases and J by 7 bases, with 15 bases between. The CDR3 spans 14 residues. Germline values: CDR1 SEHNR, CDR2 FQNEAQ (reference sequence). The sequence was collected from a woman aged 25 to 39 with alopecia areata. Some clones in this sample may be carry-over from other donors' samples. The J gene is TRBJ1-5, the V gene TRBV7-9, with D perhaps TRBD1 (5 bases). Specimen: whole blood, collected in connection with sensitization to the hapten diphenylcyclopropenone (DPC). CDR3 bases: TGTGCCAGCAGCCTCTGGGACCAAACGCAGCCCCAGCATTTT. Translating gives CASSLWDQTQPQHF.